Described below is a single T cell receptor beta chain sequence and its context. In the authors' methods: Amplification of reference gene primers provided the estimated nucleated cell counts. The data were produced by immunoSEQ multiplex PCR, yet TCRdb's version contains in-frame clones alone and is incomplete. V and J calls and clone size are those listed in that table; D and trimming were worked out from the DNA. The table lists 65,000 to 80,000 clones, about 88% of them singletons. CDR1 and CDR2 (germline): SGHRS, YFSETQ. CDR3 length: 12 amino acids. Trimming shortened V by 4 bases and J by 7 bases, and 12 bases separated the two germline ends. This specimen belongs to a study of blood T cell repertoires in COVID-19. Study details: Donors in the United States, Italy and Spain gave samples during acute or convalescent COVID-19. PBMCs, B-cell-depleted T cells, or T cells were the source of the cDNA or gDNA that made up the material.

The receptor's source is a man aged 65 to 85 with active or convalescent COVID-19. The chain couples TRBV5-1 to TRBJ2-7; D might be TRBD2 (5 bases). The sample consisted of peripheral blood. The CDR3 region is CASSTNTGEQYF. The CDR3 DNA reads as TGCGCCAGCAGCACGAACACGGGGGAGCAGTACTTC.